This T cell receptor (beta chain) was identified during a study of molecular identifiers for immune sequencing clone quantification. Overall study results and limits: Clones of above 20 RNA copies carried over 99% of effector molecules; in naive cells they carried under 1%. Spiked TCR RNA from one Jurkat cell reportedly showed up when mixed among around 1 million naive cells.

Per the germline V gene, CDR1 is SGHDN and CDR2 is FVKESK. The germline V and J ends were trimmed by 8 bases and 0 bases, with 7 bases remaining between them. The CDR3 runs 13 residues. Libraries from naive CD8 cells were generated from about 20,000 to 1,000,000 sorted cells (with 10%, 30% or 50% RNA). Sorting recovered naive CD8 T cells on a CD8+CD4-CCR7+CD45RA+ profile. Comments on this clonotype: Its cognate antigen is unknown.

TCRdb redid the calling of the PCR reads with MiXCR, one entry per CDR3 protein. The sample lists under 350,000 distinct CDR3 sequences; roughly a quarter were seen once. This TCR was recovered from a human donor in good health. Some libraries in this study had Jurkat cell RNA spiked in. The V and J genes are TRBV14 and TRBJ2-2, with D hard to call. The sequenced sample consisted of naive CD8+ T cells from blood, with Jurkat cell RNA spiked in. Subset described: FACS-sorted CD8+CD4-CCR7+CD45RA+ naive T cells. In DNA, the CDR3 is TGTGCCAGCGGACCGCCGAACACCGGGGAGCTGTTTTTT. This encodes CASGPPNTGELFF. The full variable domain, completed using reference TRBV14 and TRBJ2-2, is EAGVTQFPSHSVIEKGQTVTLRCDPISGHDNLYWYRRVMGKEIKFLLHFVKESKQDESGMPNNRFLAERTGGTYSTLKVQPAELEDSGVYFCASGPPNTGELFFGEGSRLTVL.